The entry below gives a single T cell receptor (beta chain) sequence along with its context. RNA totalling about 0.5 to 1 ug underwent reverse transcription with random hexamers. An immunoSEQ multiplex PCR generated amplified TCR beta CDR3 products spanning 54 Vbeta and 13 Jbeta. TCRdb called the immunoSEQ multiplex PCR reads again in MiXCR, with one record for every CDR3 protein. The sample comprises about 200,000 distinct CDR3 sequences, over 85% of which are singletons, and about 0.095% rests with the top ten. The sequenced target, TCR beta, came from blood CD8+ and CD4+ T cells. Negative isolation was applied to CD8+ and CD4+ T cells, and FACS enrichment was applied to TEMRA cells. This sample was taken from a study of CD8 T cells in Susac syndrome. Per germline, CDR1 LGHDT and CDR2 YNNKEL (reference sequence). V lost 0 bases and J lost 7, with 6 bases in between. This CDR3 has 13 amino acids.

Material: CD4+ T cells from PBMCs. The sequence was obtained from a human donor in good health. The chain combines TRBV3-1 with TRBJ2-2, with D hard to call. CDR3 coding DNA: TGTGCCAGCAGCCAAGATAGGCACGGGGAGCTGTTTTTT. It translates to CASSQDRHGELFF.